Below, one T cell receptor (beta chain) is given with its context. Its antigen is unidentified. Trimming left V 2 bases short and J 7 bases short, with 12 bases between. This CDR3 region has 14 residues. Germline V gives CDR1 MDHEN, CDR2 SYDVKM. The PCR employed 60 Vbeta primers together with 13 Jbeta primers. Original data processing: The authors later counted 75 million to 90 million unique TCR beta chains, around 9.9 million of them shared. TCRdb's copy holds only in-frame clones and misses some; the assay was immunoSEQ multiplex PCR. V and J calls plus clone size are reproduced from that table; the DNA served to infer D and trimming. The sample carries tens of thousands of clones, more than 70% recorded once. The sample originates from a study of cytomegalovirus exposure and HLA in healthy donors. Findings and limits, study-wide: Later work found that TCR association rates differed between HLA loci; DRB1 had the most and HLA-C the fewest. Presence/absence analyses treated sequencing depth as roughly uniform across donors.

This chain links TRBV28 with TRBJ1-5; tentative D call: TRBD1 (5 bases). This sequence originates from a male donor in good health and CMV-seropositive. Sequenced sample: PBMCs. This CDR3 is CASSLAGGAQPQHF. The CDR3 nucleotides are TGTGCCAGCAGTTTAGCGGGGGGTGCGCAGCCCCAGCATTTT.